The 2 T cell receptor beta chains below all came from one sample that was sequenced in a study of OX40 agonist ivuxolimab in advanced cancers. The assay was immunoSEQ multiplex PCR, and TCRdb's table has in-frame clones only and misses some. The repertoire holds around 60,000 clones, with around 90% as singletons. The sequencing used CD4+ or CD8+ T cells sorted from blood, collected in a trial of the OX40 agonist ivuxolimab. These receptors all come from an adult with an advanced solid tumor such as melanoma, head and neck, liver or kidney cancer.

The chain uses TRBV19 and TRBJ1-4; 8 bases are shared with TRBD1. The germline CDR1 and CDR2 sequences are LNHDA and SQIVND (reference sequence). With 1 base clipped from V and 8 bases from J, the junction kept 3 bases outside the gene matches. The CDR3 is 14 amino acids. The CDR3 here is CASSIVTGGEKLFF. CDR3 coding DNA: TGTGCCAGTAGTATAGTAACAGGGGGAGAAAAACTGTTTTTT.

In nucleotides, the CDR3 is TGTGCCAGCAGCGGAGGGGGCGGAAAAAACATTCAGTACTTC. Translating gives CASSGGGGKNIQYF. The genes are TRBV9 and TRBJ2-4; 7 nucleotides align to TRBD1. CDR3 length: 14 residues. V trimming: 3 bases; J trimming: 4 bases; junction bases outside the gene matches: 4. The V gene's germline CDR1 is SGDLS and CDR2 YYNGEE. The variable domain in full, completed from reference TRBV9 and TRBJ2-4, reads DSGVTQTPKHLITATGQRVTLRCSPRSGDLSVYWYQQSLDQGLQFLIQYYNGEERAKGNILERFSAQQFPDLHSELNLSSLELGDSALYFCASSGGGGKNIQYFGAGTRLSVL.